The rows below give T cell receptor beta chains drawn from one sample of a study of T cell clones after liver transplantation. Generated by immunoSEQ multiplex PCR, the TCRdb table keeps only in-frame clones and is missing some. This sample has 50,000 to 60,000 clones, with around two thirds found just once. The sequences come from CD4+ T cells from blood, collected at the approximately 16-month timepoint. Source of these receptors: a human patient who received a liver transplant. Some T cells may have come from the graft donor. The CDR3 runs from the conserved cysteine through the conserved F or W. Fields, in order: V gene, J gene, clone size, D gene, CDR3 DNA, CDR3 protein. A D gene is named only where the DNA matches it firmly. Rows may omit the clone size; those that give it use once, few, many or a size class.

v_call: TRBV9; j_call: TRBJ2-3; clone_size: medium-sized; d_call: TRBD2; cdr3_nt: TGTGCCAGCAGCGTAGTCGGTAGCGGGAATTCTGGGGATACGCAGTATTTT; cdr3_aa: CASSVVGSGNSGDTQYF
v_call: TRBV6-1; j_call: TRBJ2-5; clone_size: .; d_call: .; cdr3_nt: TGTGCCAGTGCAACAGCACGGGGAGGACAAGAGACCCAGTACTTC; cdr3_aa: CASATARGGQETQYF
v_call: TRBV5-6; j_call: TRBJ2-4; clone_size: .; d_call: .; cdr3_nt: TGTGCCAGCAGTAGAAGGGGCAAAAACATTCAGTACTTC; cdr3_aa: CASSRRGKNIQYF
v_call: TRBV7-2; j_call: TRBJ1-1; clone_size: .; d_call: .; cdr3_nt: TGTGCCAGCAGCTACCCCGGCAGGGGAGGGACTGAAGCTTTCTTT; cdr3_aa: CASSYPGRGGTEAFF
v_call: TRBV5-6; j_call: TRBJ2-2; clone_size: once; d_call: .; cdr3_nt: TGTGCCAGCAGCTTGACCCCACTAGCCGGGCAAACCGGGGAGCTGTTTTTT; cdr3_aa: CASSLTPLAGQTGELFF
v_call: TRBV30; j_call: TRBJ2-3; clone_size: few; d_call: .; cdr3_nt: TGTGCCTGGAGTGTATTCTCCGGGAGTGATACGCAGTATTTT; cdr3_aa: CAWSVFSGSDTQYF
v_call: TRBV5-4; j_call: TRBJ2-1; clone_size: .; d_call: TRBD1; cdr3_nt: TGTGCCAGCAGCTCTGCGAAAGACAGGGGCCCTAGAGATGAGCAGTTCTTC; cdr3_aa: CASSSAKDRGPRDEQFF
v_call: TRBV30; j_call: TRBJ1-4; clone_size: .; d_call: TRBD1; cdr3_nt: TGTGCCTGGAGTGCCGGGACAGTGGGGCAAAGGGAAAAACTGTTTTTT; cdr3_aa: CAWSAGTVGQREKLFF
v_call: TRBV19; j_call: TRBJ2-1; clone_size: .; d_call: TRBD1; cdr3_nt: TGTGCCAGTAGTATCTCCGGGACAGGGGCCAATGAGCAGTTCTTC; cdr3_aa: CASSISGTGANEQFF
v_call: TRBV4-2; j_call: TRBJ2-1; clone_size: .; d_call: .; cdr3_nt: TGTGCCAGCAGCCAAGATCAGGCAGCATACAATGAGCAGTTCTTC; cdr3_aa: CASSQDQAAYNEQFF
v_call: TRBV19; j_call: TRBJ2-3; clone_size: .; d_call: TRBD2; cdr3_nt: TGTGCCAGTAGTATACCGCTAGCGGGGGGGAGCACAGATACGCAGTATTTT; cdr3_aa: CASSIPLAGGSTDTQYF
v_call: TRBV29-1; j_call: TRBJ2-5; clone_size: .; d_call: TRBD2; cdr3_nt: TGCAGCGTTCTAACTAGCGGGAGTGGAGAGACCCAGTACTTC; cdr3_aa: CSVLTSGSGETQYF
v_call: TRBV27; j_call: TRBJ2-4; clone_size: .; d_call: TRBD1; cdr3_nt: TGTGCCAGCAGTATAACGACAGGGGGCGGGAACATTCAGTACTTC; cdr3_aa: CASSITTGGGNIQYF
v_call: TRBV29-1; j_call: TRBJ1-1; clone_size: .; d_call: .; cdr3_nt: TGCAGCGTTGTCTACAATTTGAACACTGAAGCTTTCTTT; cdr3_aa: CSVVYNLNTEAFF
v_call: TRBV25-1; j_call: TRBJ2-7; clone_size: once; d_call: .; cdr3_nt: TGTGCCAGCAGTGCCACAGACGGTGCATCCTACGAGCAGTACTTC; cdr3_aa: CASSATDGASYEQYF
v_call: TRBV2; j_call: TRBJ2-7; clone_size: many; d_call: TRBD2; cdr3_nt: TGTGCCAGCAGTGAAGCCGGGGGGGGCCCCTACGAGCAGTACTTC; cdr3_aa: CASSEAGGGPYEQYF
v_call: TRBV10-3; j_call: TRBJ2-7; clone_size: .; d_call: .; cdr3_nt: TGTGCCATCAGTGGGGTGAGCTACGAGCAGTACTTC; cdr3_aa: CAISGVSYEQYF
v_call: TRBV11-2; j_call: TRBJ1-2; clone_size: .; d_call: TRBD1; cdr3_nt: TGTGCCAGCAGTCAAGACAGGGTGGACTATGGCTACACCTTC; cdr3_aa: CASSQDRVDYGYTF
v_call: TRBV10-3; j_call: TRBJ2-3; clone_size: .; d_call: .; cdr3_nt: TGTGCCATCAGTGAATCGCGGCTGGAGACGATCATCACAGATACGCAGTATTTT; cdr3_aa: CAISESRLETIITDTQYF
v_call: TRBV14; j_call: TRBJ1-1; clone_size: .; d_call: .; cdr3_nt: TGTGCCAGCAGCCAAGTGGGACAAAGGAACACTGAAGCTTTCTTT; cdr3_aa: CASSQVGQRNTEAFF